This TCR beta chain was documented in a study of spatial heterogeneity in lung cancer. Trimming left V 5 bases short and J 2 bases short, with 9 bases between. The CDR3 has 13 amino acids. Many counts were recorded for this clonotype. As an off-target read in a library built for alpha chains, this beta chain has a frequency of little significance. MiXCR, run by TCRdb on the 5' RACE reads, gives a single entry per CDR3 protein. The data show roughly 13,000 distinct CDR3 sequences, 3% to 4% seen once. Time point specified: sample taken at primary tumor resection. The study sequenced unsorted whole RNA from tumor, nontumor lung or frozen PBMC.

This TCR came from a male donor with early-stage non-small cell lung cancer. This specimen consisted of PBMCs, obtained at surgery. The rearrangement links TRBV12-3 or TRBV12-4 to TRBJ1-1, with D perhaps TRBD1 (6 bases). CDR3 loop: CASSGQLNTEAFF. CDR3 nucleotides: TGTGCCAGCAGTGGACAGCTCAACACTGAAGCTTTCTTT.